The 19 T cell receptor beta chains given below trace back to one sample, sequenced in a study of cytomegalovirus exposure and HLA in healthy donors. Primers included in the PCR were 60 Vbeta and 13 Jbeta primers. Measured with immunoSEQ multiplex PCR; TCRdb has only the in-frame clones, and not every one. The sample has some 150,000 clones, approximately 80% seen once; the top ten hold around 6.6%. Sequencing was done on a sample of PBMCs. These receptors were obtained from a woman aged 45-59 years in good health and CMV-seropositive.

V gene TRBV30 combines with J gene TRBJ2-1; 7 nucleotides line up with TRBD1. With 2 bases clipped from V and 0 bases from J, the junction kept 4 bases outside the gene matches. There are 15 residues in the CDR3. CDR1 GTSNPN and CDR2 SVGIG come from the germline V gene (reference sequence). CDR3 sequence (DNA): TGTGCCTGGAGTTACTGGGACAGCTCCTACAATGAGCAGTTCTTC. Translating it yields CAWSYWDSSYNEQFF.

In nucleotides, the CDR3 is TGTGCTAGTGGTTTGGCCCTGGACAGATATAGCAATCAGCCCCAGCATTTT. This sequence encodes CASGLALDRYSNQPQHF. The chain carries TRBV12-5 and TRBJ1-5, with D perhaps matching TRBD1 (6 bases). The CDR3 length is 17 residues. V dropped 1 base and J dropped 0 bases, with 13 bases sitting between them. The V gene's germline CDR1 is LGHNT and CDR2 FRNRAP.

V gene TRBV6-1 combines with J gene TRBJ2-3, with 10 bases aligning to TRBD2. The V segment lost 6 bases and the J segment 3 bases; nucleotides outside the gene matches: 6. Germline CDR1 and CDR2: MNHNS and SASEGT. CDR3 length equals 15 residues. The DNA for the CDR3 is TGTGCCAGCAGGACCGGGACTAGCGTTACAGATACGCAGTATTTT. It translates to CASRTGTSVTDTQYF.

This chain uses TRBV27 with TRBJ1-6; D is possibly TRBD1 (6 bases). The germline gives CDR1 MNHEY, CDR2 SMNVEV (reference sequence). V gave up 6 bases and J gave up 0 bases, with 21 bases separating them. The CDR3 consists of 19 residues. CDR3 bases: TGTGCCAGCAGCCGCAAGGGGGGGGGTGAGAGCTCCTATAATTCACCCCTCCACTTT. Protein sequence: CASSRKGGGESSYNSPLHF.

The chain uses TRBV28 and TRBJ2-7, with D possibly matching TRBD1 (6 bases). The CDR3 sequence is 14 residues long. V was trimmed by 5 bases and J by 2 bases, leaving 13 bases between them. Germline CDR1 is MDHEN and CDR2 is SYDVKM. This CDR3 reads CASSPGAIAYEQYF. The CDR3 DNA is TGTGCCAGCAGTCCAGGGGCCATAGCCTACGAGCAGTACTTC.

The rearrangement uses TRBV6-5 and TRBJ2-1; 7 bases are a match to TRBD2. Per the germline V gene, CDR1 is MNHEY and CDR2 is SVGAGI. Trimming cost V 6 bases and J 11 bases; bases outside gene matches: 7. The CDR3 has 12 amino acids. CDR3 coding DNA: TGTGCCAGCAGGAGAGTAGCGGGTAAGCAGTTCTTC. Its protein product is CASRRVAGKQFF.

This sequence joins TRBV6-6 and TRBJ1-2, with TRBD1 matching 8 bases. Germline CDR1 and CDR2: MNHNY and SVGAGI (reference sequence). The ends lost 5 bases at V and 5 bases at J; junction bases unmatched: 10. CDR3 size: 15 residues. The CDR3 region is CASSTTDRVGYGYTF. Here the CDR3 DNA reads TGTGCCAGCAGTACGACGGACAGGGTGGGATATGGCTACACCTTC.

The chain recombines TRBV7-8 with TRBJ1-1, with TRBD1 as a possible D gene (6 bases). V was shortened by 1 base and J by 8 bases, with 17 bases between the two germline ends. This CDR3 contains 15 residues. Looked up from germline, CDR1 is SGHVS and CDR2 is FQNEAQ. CDR3 nucleotide sequence: TGTGCCAGCAGCTTAGACAGGGAACCTGATTTAGAAGCTTTCTTT. The encoded protein is CASSLDREPDLEAFF.

The CDR3 DNA sequence: TGCAGCGTTGAAATTCCGGGGACCTACGAGCAGTACTTC. The encoded protein is CSVEIPGTYEQYF. V and J are TRBV29-1 and TRBJ2-7; weak D call: TRBD2 (5 bases). Germline CDR1 SQVTM, CDR2 ANQGSEA. The germline V and J ends were trimmed by 2 bases and 2 bases, with 10 bases remaining between them. This CDR3 is built from 13 residues.

This clone was counted a few times. The chain has TRBV10-2 and TRBJ2-2, with D unclear. This CDR3 comprises 13 residues. CDR1 WSHSY and CDR2 SAAADI come from the germline V gene. V lost 7 bases to trimming and J lost 2 bases, with 8 bases between them. DNA of the CDR3: TGCGCCAGCATCTCAGAAAACACCGGGGAGCTGTTTTTT. It encodes CASISENTGELFF.

This chain connects TRBV19 to TRBJ1-1; 7 positions match TRBD1. CDR3 length: 14 residues. Germline trimming cut 3 bases from V and 7 bases from J; bases unmatched to any gene: 8. The germline CDR1 and CDR2 sequences are LNHDA and SQIVND (reference sequence). The CDR3 DNA reads as TGTGCCAGTAGTATGGGGGGACAGATAGATGAAGCTTTCTTT. This sequence encodes CASSMGGQIDEAFF. The full variable domain, completed using reference TRBV19 and TRBJ1-1, is DGGITQSPKYLFRKEGQNVTLSCEQNLNHDAMYWYRQDPGQGLRLIYYSQIVNDFQKGDIAEGYSVSREKKESFPLTVTSAQKNPTAFYLCASSMGGQIDEAFFGQGTRLTVV.

This clone turned up a few times. The CDR3 region is CASSLSVGKPHGYTF. The CDR3, as DNA: TGTGCCAGCAGTTTAAGCGTCGGTAAACCTCATGGCTACACCTTC. The chain is built from TRBV28 and TRBJ1-2, with D hard to call. Germline CDR1 is MDHEN and CDR2 is SYDVKM. Trimming cost V 2 bases and J 6 bases, with 16 bases left between them. The CDR3 has 15 residues.

This chain links TRBV10-3 with TRBJ2-3; 8 positions agree with TRBD2. Germline V lookup: CDR1 ENHRY, CDR2 SYGVKD. Losses at the gene ends were 4 bases for V and 4 bases for J; bases not matched to a gene: 4. The CDR3 totals 14 residues. In DNA form, the CDR3 reads TGTGCCATCAGTGGGGCGGGGGGAGCAGATACGCAGTATTTT. Its protein product is CAISGAGGADTQYF.

V gene TRBV18 combines with J gene TRBJ2-7, with a possible D match to TRBD1 (6 bases). Germline V lookup: CDR1 KGHSH, CDR2 LQKENI. V was clipped by 2 bases and J by 1 base, with 9 bases between them. This CDR3 contains 14 residues. CDR3 DNA: TGTGCCAGCTCACCATGGGACACGTCCTACGAGCAGTACTTC. This sequence encodes CASSPWDTSYEQYF.

This clone showed up just a few times. The chain has TRBV6-1 and TRBJ2-1, with a weak D call TRBD2 (6 bases). CDR1 and CDR2 (germline): MNHNS, SASEGT. V was pared by 1 base and J by 0 bases, with 16 bases between. This CDR3 has 18 amino acids. The CDR3 bases are TGTGCCAGCAGTGAAGTTAGCCTAGCGCCCAGCTCCTACAATGAGCAGTTCTTC. It specifies CASSEVSLAPSSYNEQFF.

This chain connects TRBV4-3 to TRBJ2-3; 8 bases align to TRBD1. Trimming removed 0 bases from V and 5 bases from J; junction bases left unmatched: 10. In germline, CDR1 is LGHNA, CDR2 YSLEER. CDR3 size: 17 residues. In DNA, the CDR3 is TGCGCCAGCAGCCAAGATCTCGGCAGGGGGCTTTTAGATACGCAGTATTTT. This codes for CASSQDLGRGLLDTQYF.

This clone was detected a few times. The chain joins TRBV5-4 to TRBJ1-1, with a possible D match to TRBD1 (5 bases). Trimming removed 4 bases from V and 1 base from J, with 14 bases in between. Germline CDR1 SGHNT, CDR2 YYREEE (reference sequence). The CDR3 runs to 15 residues. The CDR3 here is CASSLPQGRNTEAFF. The CDR3, as DNA: TGTGCCAGCAGCCTTCCCCAGGGCCGGAACACTGAAGCTTTCTTT.

V is TRBV25-1 and J is TRBJ1-2; D is ambiguous. Trimming cost V 2 bases and J 7 bases, with 8 bases left between them. The length of the CDR3 is 12 residues. Germline loops: CDR1 MGHDK, CDR2 SYGVNS. The CDR3 loop is CASSEREAGYTF. The CDR3 DNA sequence: TGTGCCAGCAGTGAACGGGAGGCTGGCTACACCTTC.

V usage is TRBV19 and J usage is TRBJ2-2, with 7 nucleotides matching TRBD1. The germline V gene encodes CDR1 LNHDA and CDR2 SQIVND (reference sequence). CDR3 size: 14 residues. Germline trimming cut 9 bases from V and 4 bases from J; bases unmatched to any gene: 8. CDR3 sequence (DNA): TGTGCCAGCCGACAGGGCCGGGGCACCGGGGAGCTGTTTTTT. Its protein is CASRQGRGTGELFF.